The clone carrying this T cell receptor (beta chain) was recorded only once. Here immunoSEQ multiplex PCR was the method, and the copy in TCRdb shows in-frame clones only, minus some. The top ten hold about 12% of the sample, which has around 130,000 clones, around nine tenths seen once. The data belong to a study of control samples from healthy donors and cancer patients. Germline-derived CDR1 and CDR2 are MNHEY and SMNVEV (reference sequence). Trimming took 3 bases from V and 2 from J, leaving 7 bases between them. The CDR3 spans 13 residues. Sequencing used blood. This sequence originates from a man aged 30 to 45 in good health. The rearrangement uses TRBV27 and TRBJ1-2; D unresolved. CDR3: CASSLALNYGYTF. The CDR3 bases are TGTGCCAGCAGTTTGGCCCTAAACTATGGCTACACCTTC.